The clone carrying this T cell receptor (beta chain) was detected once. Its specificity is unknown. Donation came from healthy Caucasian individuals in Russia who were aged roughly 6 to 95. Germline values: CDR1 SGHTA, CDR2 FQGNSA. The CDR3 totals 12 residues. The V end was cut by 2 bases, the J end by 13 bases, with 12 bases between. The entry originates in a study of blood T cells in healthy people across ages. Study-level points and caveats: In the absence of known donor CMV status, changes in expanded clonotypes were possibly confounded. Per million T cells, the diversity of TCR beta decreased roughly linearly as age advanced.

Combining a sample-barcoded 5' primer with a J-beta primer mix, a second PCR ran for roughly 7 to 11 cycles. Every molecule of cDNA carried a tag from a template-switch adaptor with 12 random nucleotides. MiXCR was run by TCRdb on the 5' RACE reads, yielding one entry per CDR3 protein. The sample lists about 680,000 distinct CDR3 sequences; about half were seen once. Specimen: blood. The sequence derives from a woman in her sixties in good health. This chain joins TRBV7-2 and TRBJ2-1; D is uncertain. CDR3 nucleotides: TGTGCCAGCAGCTTAATCCGAGAGACCCAGTTCTTC. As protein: CASSLIRETQFF.